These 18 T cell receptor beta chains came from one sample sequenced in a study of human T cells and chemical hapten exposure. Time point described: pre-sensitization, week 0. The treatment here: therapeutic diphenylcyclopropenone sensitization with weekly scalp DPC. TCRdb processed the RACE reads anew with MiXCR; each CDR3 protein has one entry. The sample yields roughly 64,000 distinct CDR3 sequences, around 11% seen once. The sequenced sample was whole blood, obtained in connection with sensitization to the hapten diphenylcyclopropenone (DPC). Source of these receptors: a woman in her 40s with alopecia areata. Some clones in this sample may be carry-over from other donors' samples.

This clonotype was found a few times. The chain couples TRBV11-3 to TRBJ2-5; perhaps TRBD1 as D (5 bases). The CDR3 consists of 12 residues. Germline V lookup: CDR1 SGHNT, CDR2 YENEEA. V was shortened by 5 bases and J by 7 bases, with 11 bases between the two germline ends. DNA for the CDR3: TGTGCCAGCAGCGACAGCTCAGGGACCCAGTACTTC. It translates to CASSDSSGTQYF.

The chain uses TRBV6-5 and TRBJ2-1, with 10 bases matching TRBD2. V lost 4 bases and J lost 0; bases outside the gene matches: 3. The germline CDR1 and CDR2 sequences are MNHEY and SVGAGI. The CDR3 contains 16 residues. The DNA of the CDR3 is TGTGCCAGCAGTTCCTCTAGCGGGAGCTCCTACAATGAGCAGTTCTTC. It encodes CASSSSSGSSYNEQFF.

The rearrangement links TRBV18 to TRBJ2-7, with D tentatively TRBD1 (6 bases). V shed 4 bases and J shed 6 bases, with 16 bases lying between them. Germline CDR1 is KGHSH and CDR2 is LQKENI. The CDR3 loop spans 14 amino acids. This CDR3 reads CASSRQTGAGEQYF. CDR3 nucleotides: TGTGCCAGCTCACGCCAGACAGGAGCTGGCGAGCAGTACTTC.

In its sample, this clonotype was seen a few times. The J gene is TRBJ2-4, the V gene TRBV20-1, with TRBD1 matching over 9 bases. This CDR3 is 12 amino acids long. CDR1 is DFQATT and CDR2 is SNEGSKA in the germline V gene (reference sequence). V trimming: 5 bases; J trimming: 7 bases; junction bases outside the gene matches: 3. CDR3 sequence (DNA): TGCAGTGCTGGGACAGGGCTCAACATTCAGTACTTC. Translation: CSAGTGLNIQYF.

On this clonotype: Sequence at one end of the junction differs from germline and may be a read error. DNA of the CDR3: TGTGCTAGCAGCCCCCGGGGGGCCGGGGAGCTGTTTTTT. Protein sequence: CASSPRGAGELFF. The rearrangement links TRBV7-7 to TRBJ2-2; 7 bases line up with TRBD2. In germline, CDR1 is SSHAT, CDR2 FNYEAQ (reference sequence). This CDR3 has 13 residues.

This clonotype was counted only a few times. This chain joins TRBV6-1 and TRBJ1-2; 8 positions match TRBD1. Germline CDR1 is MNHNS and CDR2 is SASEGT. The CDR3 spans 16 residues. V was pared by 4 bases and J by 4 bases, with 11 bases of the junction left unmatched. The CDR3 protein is CASSAGQGAAPYGYTF. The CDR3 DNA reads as TGTGCCAGCAGTGCCGGCCAGGGGGCGGCCCCCTATGGCTACACCTTC.

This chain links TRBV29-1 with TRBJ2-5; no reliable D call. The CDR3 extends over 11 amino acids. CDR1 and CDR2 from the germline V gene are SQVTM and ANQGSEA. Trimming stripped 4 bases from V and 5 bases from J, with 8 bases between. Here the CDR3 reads CSVGFGETQYF. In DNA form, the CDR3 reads TGCAGCGTTGGGTTCGGGGAGACCCAGTACTTC.

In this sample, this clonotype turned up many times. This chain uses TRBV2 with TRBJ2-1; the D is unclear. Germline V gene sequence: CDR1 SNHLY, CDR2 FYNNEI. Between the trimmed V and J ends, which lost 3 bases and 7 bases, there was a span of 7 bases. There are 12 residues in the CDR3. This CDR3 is CASSEVGNEQFF. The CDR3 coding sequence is TGTGCCAGCAGTGAGGTCGGGAATGAGCAGTTCTTC.

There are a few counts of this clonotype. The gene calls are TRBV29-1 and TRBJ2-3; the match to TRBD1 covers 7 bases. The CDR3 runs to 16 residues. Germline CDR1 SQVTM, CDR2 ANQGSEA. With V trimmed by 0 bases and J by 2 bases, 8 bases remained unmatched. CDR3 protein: CSVEDSQGIPTDTQYF. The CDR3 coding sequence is TGCAGCGTTGAAGACTCACAGGGGATACCCACAGATACGCAGTATTTT.

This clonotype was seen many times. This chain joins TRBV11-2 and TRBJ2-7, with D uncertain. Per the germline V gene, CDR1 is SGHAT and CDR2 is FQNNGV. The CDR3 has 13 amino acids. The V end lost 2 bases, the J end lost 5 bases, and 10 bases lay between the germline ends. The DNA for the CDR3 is TGTGCCAGCAGCTTACCTTATCGTGACGAGCAGTACTTC. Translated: CASSLPYRDEQYF.

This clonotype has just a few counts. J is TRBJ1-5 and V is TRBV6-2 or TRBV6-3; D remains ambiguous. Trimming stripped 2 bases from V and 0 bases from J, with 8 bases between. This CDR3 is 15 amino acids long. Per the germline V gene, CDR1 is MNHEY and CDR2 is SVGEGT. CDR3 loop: CASSYAPHSNQPQHF. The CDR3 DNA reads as TGTGCCAGCAGTTACGCTCCGCATAGCAATCAGCCCCAGCATTTT.

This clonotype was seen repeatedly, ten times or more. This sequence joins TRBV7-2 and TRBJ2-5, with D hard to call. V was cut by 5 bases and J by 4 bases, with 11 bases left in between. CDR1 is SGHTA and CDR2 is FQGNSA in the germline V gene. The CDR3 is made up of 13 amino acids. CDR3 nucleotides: TGTGCCAGCAGCCAGAGGCTCACAGAGACCCAGTACTTC. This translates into CASSQRLTETQYF.

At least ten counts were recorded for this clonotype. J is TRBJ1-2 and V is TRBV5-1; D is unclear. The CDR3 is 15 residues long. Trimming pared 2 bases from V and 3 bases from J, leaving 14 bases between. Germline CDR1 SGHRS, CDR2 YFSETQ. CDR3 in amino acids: CASSLGSRTDYGYTF. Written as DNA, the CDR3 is TGCGCCAGCAGCTTAGGGTCGAGGACGGACTATGGCTACACCTTC. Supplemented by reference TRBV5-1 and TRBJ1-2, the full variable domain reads KAGVTQTPRYLIKTRGQQVTLSCSPISGHRSVSWYQQTPGQGLQFLFEYFSETQRNKGNFPGRFSGRQFSNSRSEMNVSTLELGDSALYLCASSLGSRTDYGYTFGSGTRLTVV.

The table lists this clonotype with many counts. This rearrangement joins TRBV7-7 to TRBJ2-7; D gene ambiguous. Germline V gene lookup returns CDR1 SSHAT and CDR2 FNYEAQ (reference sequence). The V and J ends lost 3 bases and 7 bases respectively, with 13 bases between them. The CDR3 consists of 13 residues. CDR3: CASSFDISGEQYF. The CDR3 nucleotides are TGTGCCAGCAGCTTTGACATCTCCGGGGAGCAGTACTTC.

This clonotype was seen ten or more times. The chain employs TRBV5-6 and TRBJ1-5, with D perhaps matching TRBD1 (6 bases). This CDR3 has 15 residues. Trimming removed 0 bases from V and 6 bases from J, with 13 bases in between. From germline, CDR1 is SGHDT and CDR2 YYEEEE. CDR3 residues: CASSLGQAVVQPQHF. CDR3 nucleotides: TGTGCCAGCAGCTTGGGACAGGCCGTGGTTCAGCCCCAGCATTTT.

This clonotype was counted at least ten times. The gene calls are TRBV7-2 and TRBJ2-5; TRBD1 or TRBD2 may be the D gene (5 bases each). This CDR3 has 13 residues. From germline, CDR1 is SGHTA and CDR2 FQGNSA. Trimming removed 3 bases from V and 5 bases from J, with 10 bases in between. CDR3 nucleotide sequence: TGTGCCAGCAGCTTCGGGACGCTGGAGACCCAGTACTTC. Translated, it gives CASSFGTLETQYF.

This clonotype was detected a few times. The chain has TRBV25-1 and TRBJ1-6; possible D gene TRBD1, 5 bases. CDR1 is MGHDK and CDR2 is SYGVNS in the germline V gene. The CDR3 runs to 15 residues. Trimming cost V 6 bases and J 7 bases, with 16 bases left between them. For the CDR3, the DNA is TGTGCCAGCAGGGGGTCTTCGGGGACCAATTCACCCCTCCACTTT. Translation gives CASRGSSGTNSPLHF.

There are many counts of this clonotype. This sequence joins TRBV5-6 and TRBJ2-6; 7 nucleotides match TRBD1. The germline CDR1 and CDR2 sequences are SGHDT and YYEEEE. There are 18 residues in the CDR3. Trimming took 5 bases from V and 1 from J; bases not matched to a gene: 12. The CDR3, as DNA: TGTGCCAGCAGTTGGAGGACAGGAACGCGATCTGGGGCCAACGTCCTGACTTTC. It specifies CASSWRTGTRSGANVLTF.